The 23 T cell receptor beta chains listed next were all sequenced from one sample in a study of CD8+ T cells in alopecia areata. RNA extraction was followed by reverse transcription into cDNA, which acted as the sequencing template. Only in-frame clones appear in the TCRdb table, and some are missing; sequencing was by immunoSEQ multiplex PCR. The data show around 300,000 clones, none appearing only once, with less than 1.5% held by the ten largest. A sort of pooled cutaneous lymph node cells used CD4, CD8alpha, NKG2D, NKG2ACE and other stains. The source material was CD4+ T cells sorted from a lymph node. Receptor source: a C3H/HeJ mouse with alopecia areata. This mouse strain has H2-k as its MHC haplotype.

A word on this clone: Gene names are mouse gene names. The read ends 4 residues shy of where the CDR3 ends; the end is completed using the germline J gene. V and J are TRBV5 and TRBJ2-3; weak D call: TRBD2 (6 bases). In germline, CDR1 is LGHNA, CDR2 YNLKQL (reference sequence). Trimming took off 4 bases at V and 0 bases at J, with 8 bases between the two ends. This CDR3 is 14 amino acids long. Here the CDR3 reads CASSLWGSAETLYF. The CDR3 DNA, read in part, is TGTGCCAGCAGCCTCTGGGGTAGTGCAGAA.

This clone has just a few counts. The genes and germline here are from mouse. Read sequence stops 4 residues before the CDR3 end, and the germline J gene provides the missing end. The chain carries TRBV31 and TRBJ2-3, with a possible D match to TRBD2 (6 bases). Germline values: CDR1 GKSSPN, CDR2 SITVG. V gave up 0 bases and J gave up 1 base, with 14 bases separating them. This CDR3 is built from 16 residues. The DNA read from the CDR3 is TGTGCCTGGAGTCTAGGGCCGGGGGGAGGTGCAGAA. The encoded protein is CAWSLGPGGGAE. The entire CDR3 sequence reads CAWSLGPGGGAETLYF.

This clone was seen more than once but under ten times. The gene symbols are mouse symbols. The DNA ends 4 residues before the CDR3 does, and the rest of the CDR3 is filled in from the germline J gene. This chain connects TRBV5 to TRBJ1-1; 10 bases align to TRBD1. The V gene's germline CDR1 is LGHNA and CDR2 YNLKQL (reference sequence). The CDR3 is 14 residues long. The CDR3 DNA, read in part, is TGTGCCAGCAGCCAAGAGGGACAGGGGCAA. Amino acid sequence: CASSQEGQGQ. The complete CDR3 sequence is CASSQEGQGQEVFF.

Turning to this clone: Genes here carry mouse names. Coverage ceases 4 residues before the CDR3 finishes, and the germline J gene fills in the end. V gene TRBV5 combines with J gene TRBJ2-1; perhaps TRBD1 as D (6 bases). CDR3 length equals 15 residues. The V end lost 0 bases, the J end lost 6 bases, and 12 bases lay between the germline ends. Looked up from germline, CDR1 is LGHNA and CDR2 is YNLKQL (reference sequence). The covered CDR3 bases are TGTGCCAGCAGCCAAGATGGTCAGGGGATTGCT. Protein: CASSQDGQGIA. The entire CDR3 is CASSQDGQGIAEQFF.

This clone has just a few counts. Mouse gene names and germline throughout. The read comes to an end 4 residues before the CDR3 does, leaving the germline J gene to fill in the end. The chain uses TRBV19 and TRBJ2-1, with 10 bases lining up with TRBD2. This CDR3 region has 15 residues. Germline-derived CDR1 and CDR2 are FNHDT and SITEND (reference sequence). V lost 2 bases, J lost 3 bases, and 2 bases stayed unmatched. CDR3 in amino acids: CASSIGLGAYAEQFF. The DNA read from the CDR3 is TGTGCCAGCAGTATTGGACTGGGGGCCTATGCT.

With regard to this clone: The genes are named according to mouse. The CDR3 sequence: CASSAGAQDTQYF. The CDR3 bases that were read are TGTGCCAGCAGTGCAGGGGCCCAAGAC. The rearrangement joins TRBV13-3 to TRBJ2-5; a possible D gene is TRBD1 (6 bases). The read halts 4 residues ahead of the CDR3 end, with the missing end drawn from the germline J gene. V shed 3 bases and J shed 2 bases, with 7 bases lying between them. Germline lookup yields CDR1 NNHDY and CDR2 SYVADS. This CDR3 contains 13 residues.

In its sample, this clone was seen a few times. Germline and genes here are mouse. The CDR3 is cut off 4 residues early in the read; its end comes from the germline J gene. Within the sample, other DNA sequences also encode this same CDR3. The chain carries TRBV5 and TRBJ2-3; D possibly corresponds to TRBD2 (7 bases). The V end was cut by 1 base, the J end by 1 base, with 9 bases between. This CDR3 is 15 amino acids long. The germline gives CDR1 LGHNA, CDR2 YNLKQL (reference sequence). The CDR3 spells CASSQGGGGAETLYF. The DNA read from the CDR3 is TGTGCCAGCAGCCAAGGAGGGGGGGGTGCAGAA.

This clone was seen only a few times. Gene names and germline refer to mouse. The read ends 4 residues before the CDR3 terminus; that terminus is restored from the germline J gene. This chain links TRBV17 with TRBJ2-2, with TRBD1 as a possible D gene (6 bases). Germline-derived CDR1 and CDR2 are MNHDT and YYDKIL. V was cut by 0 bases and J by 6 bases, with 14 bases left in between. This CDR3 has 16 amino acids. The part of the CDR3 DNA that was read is TGTGCTAGCAGTAGAGAGCAGGGGCGGGTTCCCGGG. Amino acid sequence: CASSREQGRVPG. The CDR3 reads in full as CASSREQGRVPGQLYF.

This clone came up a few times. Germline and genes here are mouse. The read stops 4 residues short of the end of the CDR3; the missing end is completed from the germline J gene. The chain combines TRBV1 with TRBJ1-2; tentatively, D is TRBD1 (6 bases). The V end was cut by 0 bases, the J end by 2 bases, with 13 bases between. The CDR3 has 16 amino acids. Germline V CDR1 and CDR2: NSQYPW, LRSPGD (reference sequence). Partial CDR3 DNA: TGCACCTGCAGTGCAGATCCAAACAGGGTGAACTCC. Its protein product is CTCSADPNRVNS. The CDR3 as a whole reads CTCSADPNRVNSDYTF.

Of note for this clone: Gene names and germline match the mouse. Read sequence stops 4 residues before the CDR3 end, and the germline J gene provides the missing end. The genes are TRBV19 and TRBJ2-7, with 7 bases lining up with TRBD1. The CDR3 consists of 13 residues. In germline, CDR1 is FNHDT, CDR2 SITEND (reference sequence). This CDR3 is CASSKQGFYEQYF. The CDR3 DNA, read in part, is TGTGCCAGCAGTAAACAGGGGTTTTAT.

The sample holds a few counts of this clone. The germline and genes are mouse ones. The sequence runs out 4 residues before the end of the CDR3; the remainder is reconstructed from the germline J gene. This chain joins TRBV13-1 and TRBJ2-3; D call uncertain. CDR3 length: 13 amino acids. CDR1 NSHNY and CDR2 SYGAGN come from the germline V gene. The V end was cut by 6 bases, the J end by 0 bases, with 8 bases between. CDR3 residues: CASKDTSAETLYF. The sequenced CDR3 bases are TGTGCCAGCAAAGACACTAGTGCAGAA.

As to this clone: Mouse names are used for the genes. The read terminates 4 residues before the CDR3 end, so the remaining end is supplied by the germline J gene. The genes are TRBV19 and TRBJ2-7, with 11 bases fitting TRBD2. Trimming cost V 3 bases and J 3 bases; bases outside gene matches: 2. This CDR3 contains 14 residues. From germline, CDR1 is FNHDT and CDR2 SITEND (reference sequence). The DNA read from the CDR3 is TGTGCCAGCAGTAGGACTGGGGGGATCTAT. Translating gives CASSRTGGIY. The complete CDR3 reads CASSRTGGIYEQYF.

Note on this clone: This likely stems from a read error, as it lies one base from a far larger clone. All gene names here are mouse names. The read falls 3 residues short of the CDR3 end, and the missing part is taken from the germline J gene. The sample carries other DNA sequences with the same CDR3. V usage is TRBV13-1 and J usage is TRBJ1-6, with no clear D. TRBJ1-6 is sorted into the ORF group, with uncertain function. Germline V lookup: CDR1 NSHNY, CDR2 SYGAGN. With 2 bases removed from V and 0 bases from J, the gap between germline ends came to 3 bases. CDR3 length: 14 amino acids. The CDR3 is CASSDLSYNSPLYF. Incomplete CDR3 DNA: TGTGCCAGCAGTGACCTTTCCTATAATTCGCCC.

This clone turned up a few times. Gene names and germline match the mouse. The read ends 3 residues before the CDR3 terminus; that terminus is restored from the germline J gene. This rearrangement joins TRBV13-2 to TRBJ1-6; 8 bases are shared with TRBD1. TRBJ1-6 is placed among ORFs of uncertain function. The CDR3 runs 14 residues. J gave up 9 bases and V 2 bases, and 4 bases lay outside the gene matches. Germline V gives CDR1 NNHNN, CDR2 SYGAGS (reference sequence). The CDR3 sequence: CASGERTGSSPLYF. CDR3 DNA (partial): TGTGCCAGCGGTGAGAGGACAGGGAGTTCGCCC.

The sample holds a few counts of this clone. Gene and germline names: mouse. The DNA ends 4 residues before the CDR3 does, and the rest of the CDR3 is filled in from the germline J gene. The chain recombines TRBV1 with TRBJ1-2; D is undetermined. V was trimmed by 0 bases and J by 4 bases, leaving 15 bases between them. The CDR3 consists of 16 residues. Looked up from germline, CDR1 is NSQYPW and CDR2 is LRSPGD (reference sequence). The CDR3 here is CTCSADVGGVRSDYTF. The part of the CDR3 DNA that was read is TGCACCTGCAGTGCAGATGTGGGTGGGGTCCGCTCC.

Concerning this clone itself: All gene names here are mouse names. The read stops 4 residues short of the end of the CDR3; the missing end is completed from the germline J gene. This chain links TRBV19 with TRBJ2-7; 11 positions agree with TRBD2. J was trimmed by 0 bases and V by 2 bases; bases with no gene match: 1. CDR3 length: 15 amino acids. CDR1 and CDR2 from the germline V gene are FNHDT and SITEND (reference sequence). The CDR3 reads CASSMTGGVSYEQYF. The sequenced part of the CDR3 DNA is TGTGCCAGCAGTATGACTGGGGGGGTCTCCTAT.

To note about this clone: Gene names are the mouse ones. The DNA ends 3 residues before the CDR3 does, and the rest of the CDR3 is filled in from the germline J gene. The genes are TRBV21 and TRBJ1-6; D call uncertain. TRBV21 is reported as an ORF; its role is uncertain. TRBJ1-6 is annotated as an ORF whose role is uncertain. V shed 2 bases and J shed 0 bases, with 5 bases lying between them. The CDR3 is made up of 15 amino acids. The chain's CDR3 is CASSQTDSYNSPLYF. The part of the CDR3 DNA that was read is TGTGCTAGCAGTCAAACAGATTCCTATAATTCGCCC.

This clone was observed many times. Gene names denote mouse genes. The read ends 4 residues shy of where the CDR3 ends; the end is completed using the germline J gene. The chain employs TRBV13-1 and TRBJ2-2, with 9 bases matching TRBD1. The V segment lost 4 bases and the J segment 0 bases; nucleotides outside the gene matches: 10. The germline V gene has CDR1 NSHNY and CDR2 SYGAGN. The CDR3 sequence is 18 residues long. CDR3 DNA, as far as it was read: TGTGCCAGCAGTATTCCGGGACAGGGCCCCACAAACACCGGG. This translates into CASSIPGQGPTNTG. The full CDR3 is CASSIPGQGPTNTGQLYF.

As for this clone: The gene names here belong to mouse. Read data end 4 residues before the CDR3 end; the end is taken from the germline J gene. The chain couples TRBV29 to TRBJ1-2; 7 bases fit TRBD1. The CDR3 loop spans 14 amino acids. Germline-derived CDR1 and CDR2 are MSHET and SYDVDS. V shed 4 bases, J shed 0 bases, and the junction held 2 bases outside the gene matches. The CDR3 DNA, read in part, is TGTGCTAGCAGTTGGGACAGAACAAACTCC. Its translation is CASSWDRTNS. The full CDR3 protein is CASSWDRTNSDYTF.

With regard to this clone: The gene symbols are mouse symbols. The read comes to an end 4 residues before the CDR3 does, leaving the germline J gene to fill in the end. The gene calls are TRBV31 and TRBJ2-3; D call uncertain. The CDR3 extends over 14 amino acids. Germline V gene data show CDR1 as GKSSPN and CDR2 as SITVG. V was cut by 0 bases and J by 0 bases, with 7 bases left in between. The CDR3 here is CAWSLDWSAETLYF. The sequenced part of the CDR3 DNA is TGTGCCTGGAGTCTAGATTGGAGTGCAGAA.

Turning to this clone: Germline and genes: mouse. The CDR3 reads CASSDGGGHYEQYF. The CDR3 bases that were read are TGTGCCAGCAGTGATGGGGGGGGCCACTAT. The chain uses TRBV13-3 and TRBJ2-7, with 8 positions matching TRBD2. The read terminates 4 residues ahead of where the CDR3 ends, so the germline J gene completes it. The CDR3 is 14 residues long. The V gene's germline CDR1 is NNHDY and CDR2 SYVADS. Losses at the gene ends were 0 bases for V and 3 bases for J; bases not matched to a gene: 2.

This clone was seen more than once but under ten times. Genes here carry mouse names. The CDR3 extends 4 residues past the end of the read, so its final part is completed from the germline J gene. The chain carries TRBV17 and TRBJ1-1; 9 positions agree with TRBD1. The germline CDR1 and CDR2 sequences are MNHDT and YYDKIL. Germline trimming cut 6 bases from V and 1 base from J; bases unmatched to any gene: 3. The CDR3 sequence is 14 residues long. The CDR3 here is CASRGQGGNTEVFF. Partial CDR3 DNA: TGTGCTAGCAGGGGACAGGGAGGAAACACA.

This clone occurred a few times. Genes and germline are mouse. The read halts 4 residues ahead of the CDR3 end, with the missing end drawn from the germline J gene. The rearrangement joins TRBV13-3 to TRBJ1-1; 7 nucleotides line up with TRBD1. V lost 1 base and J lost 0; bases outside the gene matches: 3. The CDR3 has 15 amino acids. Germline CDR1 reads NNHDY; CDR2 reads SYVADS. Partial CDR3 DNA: TGTGCCAGCAGTGATTTGGGACAGTCAAACACA. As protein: CASSDLGQSNT. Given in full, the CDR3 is CASSDLGQSNTEVFF.